The entry below describes one TCR beta chain. Being one base from a much bigger clone, this may be a read error. The investigators amplified TCR beta CDR3 regions from RNA transcripts. In the first-round RT-PCR of the TCR CDR3, the HTBI primer set was used. Each CDR3 protein is one row after TCRdb ran MiXCR on the multiplex PCR reads. The repertoire holds 350,000 or so distinct CDR3 sequences, with around 20% as singletons. The source of the sample is a study of T cells in Graves' hyperthyroidism and ophthalmopathy. Germline V gives CDR1 MNHEY, CDR2 SVGAGI. Between the trimmed V and J ends, which lost 5 bases and 0 bases, there was a span of 13 bases. The CDR3 is 15 amino acids.

The J gene is TRBJ1-2, the V gene TRBV6-5; D is uncertain. Sequenced input: blood. The sequence derives from a woman aged 50 to 60 with Graves' hyperthyroidism. The CDR3: CASSHDTKPNYGYTF. CDR3 sequence (DNA): TGTGCCAGCAGTCACGACACAAAACCTAACTATGGCTACACCTTC.